The 20 T cell receptor beta chains listed next were all sequenced from one sample in a study of post-analysis software for immune sequencing data. Each TCR beta cDNA library carried unique molecular identifiers. Each CDR3 protein is one row after TCRdb ran MiXCR on the PCR reads. The table records roughly 150,000 distinct CDR3 sequences, under 40% of them present only once. The sequencing here drew on blood, taken after autologous hematopoietic stem cell transplantation. The receptors here all came from a girl aged 10-17 years with multiple sclerosis.

This clonotype occurred a few times. V usage is TRBV7-9 and J usage is TRBJ2-1, with a weak D call TRBD2 (6 bases). V was clipped by 1 base and J by 10 bases, with 11 bases between them. Germline V gives CDR1 SEHNR, CDR2 FQNEAQ (reference sequence). This CDR3 spans 13 amino acids. DNA of the CDR3: TGTGCCAGCAGCTTAGGCGGGACTGGGGAGCAGTTCTTC. Protein: CASSLGGTGEQFF.

This clonotype was counted only a few times. The chain joins TRBV29-1 to TRBJ2-5; TRBD2 agrees at 7 bases. The CDR3 has 12 residues. CDR1 and CDR2 (germline): SQVTM, ANQGSEA. The V and J ends lost 6 bases and 11 bases, in that order; junction bases with no gene match: 12. CDR3 nucleotides: TGCAGCGTGGTTCTAGCGGAGGCAGAGCAGTACTTC. It encodes CSVVLAEAEQYF.

This clonotype has more than one count but fewer than ten. J is TRBJ1-1 and V is TRBV6-2 or TRBV6-3; D gene uncertain. The CDR3 sequence is 12 residues long. Between the trimmed V and J ends, which lost 4 bases and 1 base, there was a span of 4 bases. The germline V gene has CDR1 MNHEY and CDR2 SVGEGT. The CDR3 sequence is CASSFRNTEAFF. The CDR3 DNA reads as TGTGCCAGCAGTTTCAGGAACACTGAAGCTTTCTTT.

Concerning this clonotype: The missing conserved phenylalanine or tryptophan at the end of this CDR3 makes a read error likely. The V gene is TRBV13, the J gene TRBJ2-1, with D perhaps TRBD1 (5 bases). V lost 5 bases, J lost 6 bases, and 14 bases lay in between. The germline gives CDR1 PRHDT, CDR2 FYEKMQ (reference sequence). The CDR3 is 14 amino acids. The CDR3 protein is CASSPRVRFNEQFC. In DNA form, the CDR3 reads TGTGCCAGCAGCCCCAGGGTAAGGTTCAATGAGCAGTTCTGC.

The chain is built from TRBV20-1 and TRBJ2-3; 16 nucleotides agree with TRBD2. J was trimmed by 4 bases and V by 6 bases; bases with no gene match: 7. There are 16 residues in the CDR3. Germline CDR1 and CDR2: DFQATT and SNEGSKA (reference sequence). As DNA, the CDR3 is TGCAGTGCGGCGGGACTAGCGGGAGGGCTCTCAGATACGCAGTATTTT. This encodes CSAAGLAGGLSDTQYF.

The V call is TRBV7-9, the J call TRBJ2-5, with a possible D match to TRBD2 (7 bases). V gave up 8 bases and J gave up 5 bases, with 24 bases separating them. The CDR3 is 16 amino acids. Germline V gene lookup returns CDR1 SEHNR and CDR2 FQNEAQ (reference sequence). This chain's CDR3 is CASGSQGGQRGETQYF. CDR3 nucleotide sequence: TGTGCCAGCGGCTCCCAGGGAGGGCAAAGGGGGGAGACCCAGTACTTC. Complete variable domain (other parts from reference TRBV7-9 and TRBJ2-5): DTGVSQNPRHKITKRGQNVTFRCDPISEHNRLYWYRQTLGQGPEFLTYFQNEAQLEKSRLLSDRFSAERPKGSFSTLEIQRTEQGDSAMYLCASGSQGGQRGETQYFGPGTRLLVL.

This chain joins TRBV29-1 and TRBJ2-3, with 9 bases lining up with TRBD2. This CDR3 contains 15 residues. The germline gives CDR1 SQVTM, CDR2 ANQGSEA. Unmatched junction bases numbered 5, after V lost 4 bases and J lost 0 bases. The CDR3 nucleotides read TGCAGCGTTGTACTAGCGGGCTCTAGCACAGATACGCAGTATTTT. It specifies CSVVLAGSSTDTQYF.

The rearrangement joins TRBV7-2 to TRBJ2-3; no reliable D call. Germline V gene lookup returns CDR1 SGHTA and CDR2 FQGNSA. V lost 1 base and J lost 2, with 7 bases in between. The CDR3 length is 14 residues. The CDR3 loop is CASSLEAYTDTQYF. Here the CDR3 DNA reads TGTGCCAGCAGCTTAGAAGCGTACACAGATACGCAGTATTTT.

The chain carries TRBV5-6 and TRBJ2-3, with 8 bases matching TRBD1. The CDR3 totals 15 residues. Germline V gene data show CDR1 as SGHDT and CDR2 as YYEEEE. V shed 4 bases and J 0 bases; nucleotides not matched to a gene: 4. The CDR3 coding sequence is TGTGCCAGCAGCCGGGACAGGCTAAGCACAGATACGCAGTATTTT. Translated: CASSRDRLSTDTQYF.

This chain uses TRBV20-1 with TRBJ1-4, with D hard to call. Germline V gives CDR1 DFQATT, CDR2 SNEGSKA (reference sequence). There are 16 residues in the CDR3. V shed 0 bases and J shed 1 base, with 12 bases lying between them. In DNA, the CDR3 is TGCAGTGCTAGAGATGGCATTGGGCTAACTAATGAAAAACTGTTTTTT. It translates to CSARDGIGLTNEKLFF.

The V and J genes are TRBV30 and TRBJ1-3; D remains unclear. Per germline, CDR1 GTSNPN and CDR2 SVGIG (reference sequence). Trimming shortened V by 0 bases and J by 0 bases, and 3 bases separated the two germline ends. The CDR3 covers 13 residues. This CDR3 reads CAWSVLSGNTIYF. The CDR3 DNA sequence: TGTGCCTGGAGTGTACTCTCTGGAAACACCATATATTTT.

The chain carries TRBV5-5 and TRBJ2-3, with 9 bases fitting TRBD2. CDR1 and CDR2 (germline): SGHKS, YYEKEE (reference sequence). V lost 6 bases and J lost 3; bases outside the gene matches: 5. This CDR3 comprises 14 residues. CDR3 nucleotide sequence: TGTGCCAGCAACCGACTAGCGGCTACAGATACGCAGTATTTT. Encoded protein: CASNRLAATDTQYF.

Points on this clonotype: This clone may be a read error of a much larger clone one base away. The chain's CDR3 is CATMAGASSEKLFF. CDR3 in DNA: TGTGCCACCATGGCTGGGGCGAGTAGTGAAAAACTGTTTTTT. The chain couples TRBV27 to TRBJ1-4, with D maybe TRBD1 (5 bases). The germline CDR1 and CDR2 sequences are MNHEY and SMNVEV (reference sequence). The V and J ends lost 10 bases and 7 bases respectively, with 19 bases between them. The CDR3 length is 14 residues.

CDR3: CATSDLDSSYNSPLHF. The CDR3 bases are TGTGCCACCAGTGATTTGGACAGCTCCTATAATTCACCCCTCCACTTT. This sequence joins TRBV24-1 and TRBJ1-6, with D tentatively TRBD1 (5 bases). This CDR3 region has 16 residues. The germline V gene has CDR1 KGHDR and CDR2 SFDVKD. Trimming took 0 bases from V and 0 from J, leaving 5 bases between them.

In its sample, this clonotype was seen a few times. This chain uses TRBV20-1 with TRBJ2-5; 7 bases map to TRBD2. There are 16 residues in the CDR3. Germline CDR1 is DFQATT and CDR2 is SNEGSKA (reference sequence). With V trimmed by 3 bases and J by 0 bases, 10 bases remained unmatched. CDR3 sequence: CSARSGTKQNQETQYF. CDR3 coding DNA: TGCAGTGCTAGGTCCGGGACTAAACAAAACCAAGAGACCCAGTACTTC.

In this sample, this clonotype turned up many times. J is TRBJ1-2 and V is TRBV12-3 or TRBV12-4, with D perhaps TRBD1 (5 bases). This CDR3 contains 17 residues. The germline V and J ends were trimmed by 0 bases and 8 bases, with 22 bases remaining between them. This CDR3 reads CASSLAQSRGLGRGYTF. Here the CDR3 DNA reads TGTGCCAGCAGTTTAGCCCAATCCCGGGGCCTCGGGAGAGGCTACACCTTC.

CDR3 protein: CASSQVGGRETQYF. Written as DNA, the CDR3 is TGTGCCAGCAGCCAAGTCGGGGGGCGAGAGACCCAGTACTTC. This chain joins TRBV7-2 and TRBJ2-5, with a weak D call TRBD2 (7 bases). Looked up from germline, CDR1 is SGHTA and CDR2 is FQGNSA. V was pared by 5 bases and J by 4 bases, with 14 bases between. The CDR3 is 14 amino acids.

This clonotype has more than one count but fewer than ten. This rearrangement joins TRBV7-9 to TRBJ2-1; 7 bases are a match to TRBD2. The CDR3 has 15 residues. CDR1 and CDR2 (germline): SEHNR, FQNEAQ (reference sequence). The ends lost 1 base at V and 7 bases at J; junction bases unmatched: 7. CDR3 DNA: TGTGCCAGCAGCTTAGGGCTAGCGGACGGGAATGAGCAGTTCTTC. Protein product: CASSLGLADGNEQFF.

This clonotype was seen a handful of times. This chain uses TRBV9 with TRBJ2-1; 7 nucleotides match TRBD2. Germline values: CDR1 SGDLS, CDR2 YYNGEE. J gave up 6 bases and V 6 bases, and 6 bases lay outside the gene matches. There are 13 residues in the CDR3. As DNA, the CDR3 is TGTGCCAGCACGGGAGGATCAGGCAATGAGCAGTTCTTC. This codes for CASTGGSGNEQFF.

This rearrangement joins TRBV4-2 to TRBJ1-5; D gene ambiguous. CDR1 and CDR2 (germline): LGHNA, YNFKEQ. CDR3 length: 13 amino acids. V was clipped by 0 bases and J by 6 bases, with 6 bases between them. The DNA of the CDR3 is TGTGCCAGCAGCCAAGATGTGGGTCAGCCCCAGCATTTT. This sequence encodes CASSQDVGQPQHF.